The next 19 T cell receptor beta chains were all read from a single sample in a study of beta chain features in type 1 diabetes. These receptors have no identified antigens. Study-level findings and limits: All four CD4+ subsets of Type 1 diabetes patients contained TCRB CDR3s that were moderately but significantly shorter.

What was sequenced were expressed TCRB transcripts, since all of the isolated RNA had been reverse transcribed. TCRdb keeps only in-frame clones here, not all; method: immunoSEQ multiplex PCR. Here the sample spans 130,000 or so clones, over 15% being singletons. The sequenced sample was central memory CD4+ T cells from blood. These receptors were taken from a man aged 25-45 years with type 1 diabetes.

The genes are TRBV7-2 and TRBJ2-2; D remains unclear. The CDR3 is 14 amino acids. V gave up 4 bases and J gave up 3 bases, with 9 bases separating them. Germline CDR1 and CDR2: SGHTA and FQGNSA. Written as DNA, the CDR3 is TGTGCCAGCAGCTACCAGTTCGACACCGGGGAGCTGTTTTTT. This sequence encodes CASSYQFDTGELFF.

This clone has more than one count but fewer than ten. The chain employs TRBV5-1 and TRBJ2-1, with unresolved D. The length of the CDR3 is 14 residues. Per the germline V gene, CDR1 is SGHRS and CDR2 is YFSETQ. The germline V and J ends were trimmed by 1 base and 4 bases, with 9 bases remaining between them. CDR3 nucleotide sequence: TGCGCCAGCAGCTTGCCCAGCAATTACAATGAGCAGTTCTTC. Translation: CASSLPSNYNEQFF.

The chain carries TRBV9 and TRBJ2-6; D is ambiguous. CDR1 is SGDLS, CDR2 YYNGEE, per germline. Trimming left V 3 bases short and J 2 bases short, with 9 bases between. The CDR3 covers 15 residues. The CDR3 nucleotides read TGTGCCAGCAGCGCCGACTCAACTGGGGCCAACGTCCTGACTTTC. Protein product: CASSADSTGANVLTF.

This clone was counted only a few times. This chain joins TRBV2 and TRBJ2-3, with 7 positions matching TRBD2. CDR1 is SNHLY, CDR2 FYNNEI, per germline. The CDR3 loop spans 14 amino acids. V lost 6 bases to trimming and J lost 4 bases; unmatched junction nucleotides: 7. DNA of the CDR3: TGTGCCAGCAGCACTTACGGACTAGCAGATACGCAGTATTTT. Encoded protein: CASSTYGLADTQYF.

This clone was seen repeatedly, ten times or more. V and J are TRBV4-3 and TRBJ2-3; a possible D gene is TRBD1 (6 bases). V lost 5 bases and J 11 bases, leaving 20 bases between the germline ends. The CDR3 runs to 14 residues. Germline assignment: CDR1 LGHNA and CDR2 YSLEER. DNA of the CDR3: TGCGCCAGCAGCGCCGAACTTTTTACGGGACAGCAGTATTTT. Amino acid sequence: CASSAELFTGQQYF.

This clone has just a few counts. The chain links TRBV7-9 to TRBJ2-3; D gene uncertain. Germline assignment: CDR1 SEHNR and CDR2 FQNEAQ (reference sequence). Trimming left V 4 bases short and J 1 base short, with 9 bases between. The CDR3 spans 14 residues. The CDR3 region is CASSSITGTDTQYF. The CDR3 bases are TGTGCCAGCAGCTCTATAACAGGCACAGATACGCAGTATTTT. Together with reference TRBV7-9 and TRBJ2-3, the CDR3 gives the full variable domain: DTGVSQNPRHKITKRGQNVTFRCDPISEHNRLYWYRQTLGQGPEFLTYFQNEAQLEKSRLLSDRFSAERPKGSFSTLEIQRTEQGDSAMYLCASSSITGTDTQYFGPGTRLTVL.

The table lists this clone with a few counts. The CDR3 reads CASSIAVGDEQYF. For the CDR3, the DNA is TGTGCCAGCAGTATAGCGGTGGGGGACGAGCAGTACTTC. The chain recombines TRBV7-2 with TRBJ2-7; possible D gene TRBD2, 6 bases. The CDR3 sequence is 13 residues long. Trimming took off 6 bases at V and 5 bases at J, with 14 bases between the two ends. Looked up from germline, CDR1 is SGHTA and CDR2 is FQGNSA.

CDR3 region: CSVGEGGNYGYTF. The CDR3 DNA follows: TGCAGCGTTGGAGAAGGGGGGAACTATGGCTACACCTTC. This chain uses TRBV29-1 with TRBJ1-2, with TRBD1 as a possible D gene (6 bases). The germline V and J ends were trimmed by 4 bases and 2 bases, with 11 bases remaining between them. The CDR3 has 13 residues. Germline loops: CDR1 SQVTM, CDR2 ANQGSEA.

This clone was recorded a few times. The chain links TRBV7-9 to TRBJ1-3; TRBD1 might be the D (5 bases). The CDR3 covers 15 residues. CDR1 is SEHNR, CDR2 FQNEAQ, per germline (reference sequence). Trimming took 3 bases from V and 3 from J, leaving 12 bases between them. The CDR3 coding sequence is TGTGCCAGCAGCTTTCCGGGGACGCTTGGAAACACCATATATTTT. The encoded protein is CASSFPGTLGNTIYF.

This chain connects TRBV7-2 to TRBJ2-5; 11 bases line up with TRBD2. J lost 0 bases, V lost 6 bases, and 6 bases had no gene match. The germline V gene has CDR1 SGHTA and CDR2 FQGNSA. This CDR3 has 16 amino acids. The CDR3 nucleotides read TGTGCCAGCAGGTTGACTAGCGGGGTGTACCAAGAGACCCAGTACTTC. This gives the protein CASRLTSGVYQETQYF.

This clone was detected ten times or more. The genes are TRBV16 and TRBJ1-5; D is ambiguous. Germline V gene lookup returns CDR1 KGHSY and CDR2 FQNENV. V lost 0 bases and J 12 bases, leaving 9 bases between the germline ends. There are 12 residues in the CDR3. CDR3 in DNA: TGTGCCAGCAGCCAATCCGGACGTTACCAGCATTTT. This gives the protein CASSQSGRYQHF.

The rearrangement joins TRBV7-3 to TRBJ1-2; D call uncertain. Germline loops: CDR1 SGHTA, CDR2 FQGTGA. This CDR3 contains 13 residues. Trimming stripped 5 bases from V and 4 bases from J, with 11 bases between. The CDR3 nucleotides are TGTGCCAGCAGCCAGGACGGGAGCTATGGCTACACCTTC. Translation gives CASSQDGSYGYTF.

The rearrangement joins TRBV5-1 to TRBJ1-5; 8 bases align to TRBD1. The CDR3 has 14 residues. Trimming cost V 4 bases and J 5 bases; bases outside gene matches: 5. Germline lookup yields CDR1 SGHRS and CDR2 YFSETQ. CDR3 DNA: TGCGCCAGCAGCATATCAGGGGGCCATCAGCCCCAGCATTTT. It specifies CASSISGGHQPQHF.

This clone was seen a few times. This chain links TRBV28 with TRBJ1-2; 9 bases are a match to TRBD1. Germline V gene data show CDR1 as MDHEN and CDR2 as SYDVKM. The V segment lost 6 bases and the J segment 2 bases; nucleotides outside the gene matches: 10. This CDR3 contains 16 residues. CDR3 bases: TGTGCCAGCAGGACGGGACAGGGAAACGACAACTATGGCTACACCTTC. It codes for CASRTGQGNDNYGYTF.

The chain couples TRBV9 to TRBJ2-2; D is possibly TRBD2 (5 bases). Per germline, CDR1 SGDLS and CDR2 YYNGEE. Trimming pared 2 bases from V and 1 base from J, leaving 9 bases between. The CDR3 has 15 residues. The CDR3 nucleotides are TGTGCCAGCAGCGTCCGGGAATTGAACACCGGGGAGCTGTTTTTT. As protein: CASSVRELNTGELFF.

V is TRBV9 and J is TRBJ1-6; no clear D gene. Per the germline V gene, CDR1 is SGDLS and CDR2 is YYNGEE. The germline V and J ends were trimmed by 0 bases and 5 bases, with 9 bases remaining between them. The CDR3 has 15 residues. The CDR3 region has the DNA TGTGCCAGCAGCGTAGCCAATATGGATAATTCACCCCTCCACTTT. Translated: CASSVANMDNSPLHF.

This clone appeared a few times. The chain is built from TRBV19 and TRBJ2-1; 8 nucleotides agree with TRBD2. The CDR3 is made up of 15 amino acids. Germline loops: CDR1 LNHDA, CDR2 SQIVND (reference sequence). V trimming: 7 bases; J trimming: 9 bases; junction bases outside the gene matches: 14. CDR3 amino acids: CASIGTSSYRGEQFF. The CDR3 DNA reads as TGTGCCAGTATAGGGACTAGTTCTTATCGAGGTGAGCAGTTCTTC.

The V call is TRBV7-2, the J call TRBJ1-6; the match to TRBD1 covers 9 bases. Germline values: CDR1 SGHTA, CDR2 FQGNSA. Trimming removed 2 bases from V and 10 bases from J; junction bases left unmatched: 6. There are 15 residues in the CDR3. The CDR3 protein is CASSLRGQGRSPLHF. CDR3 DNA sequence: TGTGCCAGCAGCTTAAGGGGACAGGGAAGGTCACCCCTCCACTTT. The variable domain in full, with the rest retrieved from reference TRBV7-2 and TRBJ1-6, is GAGVSQSPSNKVTEKGKDVELRCDPISGHTALYWYRQSLGQGLEFLIYFQGNSAPDKSGLPSDRFSAERTGGSVSTLTIQRTQQEDSAVYLCASSLRGQGRSPLHFGNGTRLTVT.

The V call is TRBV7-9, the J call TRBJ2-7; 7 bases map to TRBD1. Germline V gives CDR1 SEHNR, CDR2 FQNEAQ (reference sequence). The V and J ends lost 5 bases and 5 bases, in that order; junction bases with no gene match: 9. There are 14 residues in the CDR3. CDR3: CASSPGQERHEQYF. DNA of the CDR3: TGTGCCAGCAGCCCCGGACAGGAACGGCACGAGCAGTACTTC. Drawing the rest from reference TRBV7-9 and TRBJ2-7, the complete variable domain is DTGVSQNPRHKITKRGQNVTFRCDPISEHNRLYWYRQTLGQGPEFLTYFQNEAQLEKSRLLSDRFSAERPKGSFSTLEIQRTEQGDSAMYLCASSPGQERHEQYFGPGTRLTVT.